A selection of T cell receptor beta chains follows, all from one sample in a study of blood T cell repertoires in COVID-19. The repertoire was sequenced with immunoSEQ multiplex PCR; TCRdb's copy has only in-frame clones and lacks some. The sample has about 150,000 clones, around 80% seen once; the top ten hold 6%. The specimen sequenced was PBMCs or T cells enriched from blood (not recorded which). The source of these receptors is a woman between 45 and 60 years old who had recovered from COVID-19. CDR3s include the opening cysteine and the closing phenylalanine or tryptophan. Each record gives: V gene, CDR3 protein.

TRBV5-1,CASSPLGLAPTDTQYF
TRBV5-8,CASSAGTGLGNQPQHF
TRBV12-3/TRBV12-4,CASSFGQNYGYTF
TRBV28,CASSLRRNTGELFF
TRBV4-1,CASSQGGGTNTGELFF
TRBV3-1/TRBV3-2,CASSHGGGGARETQYF
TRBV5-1,CASSPVAGGQETQYF
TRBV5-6,CASSTVNTEAFF
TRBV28,CASSSGQGYGYTF
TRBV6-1,CASSEALRDTQYF
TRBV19,CASRPGGNSLYNSPLHF
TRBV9,CASSVATWDRVDGYTF
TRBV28,CASGGTAYGYTF
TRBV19,CAASTSNYGYTF
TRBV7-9,CASIHGGRGLTEAFF
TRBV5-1,CASSPRYGVYNSPLHF
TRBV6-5,CASNPTGYSNQPQHF
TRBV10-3,CAIRGARVYGYTF
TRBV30,CAWSVAGASTGELFF
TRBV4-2,CASSQVTSGGATVSDTQYF
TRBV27,CASSSYNQPQHF
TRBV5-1,CASSLEGGQSPLHF
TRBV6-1,CASSEAKTGFQPQHF
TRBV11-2,CASSLRQGTDTQYF
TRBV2,CASRTGRGAGPNQPQHF
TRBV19,CASRSGTGILDYGYTF
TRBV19,CASSQGWHTEAFF
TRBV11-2,CASSLIQNTEAFF
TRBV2,CASRVGTGGTIYF
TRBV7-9,CASSLVGDTQYF
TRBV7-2,CASMTSGGVPSYNEQFF
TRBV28,CASSSGQGGNTIYF
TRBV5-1,CASSLVSVADTQYF
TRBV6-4,CASSGTGHEYNEQFF
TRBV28,CASRTGGFSGNTIYF
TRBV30,CAWSVPAGFGAFF
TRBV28,CAINRQGLSEAFF
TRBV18,CASSRQNSGNTIYF
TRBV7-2,CASSMGLAGGAGHEQFF
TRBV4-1,CASSPPGRGNEKLFF
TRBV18,CASSPPLTGNTIYF
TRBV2,CASSEAHREGYTDTQYF
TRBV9,CASSVTLQAGETQYF
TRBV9,CASSVGARGVLSTDTQYF
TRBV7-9,CASSFLGLAMNEQFF
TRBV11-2,CASSRDRPYGYTF
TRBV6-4,CASSDSVYRTGRSPLHF
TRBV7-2,CASSSGGGGYNEQFF
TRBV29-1,CSVRDRANEQYF
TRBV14,CASSTRGNLAKNIQYF
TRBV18,CASSPLNEFVEAFF
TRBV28,CASRGGTFSTDTQYF
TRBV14,CASSQGATLNTEAFF
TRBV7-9,CASSLDGEAEAFF
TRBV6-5,CASRPGGGRNEQYF